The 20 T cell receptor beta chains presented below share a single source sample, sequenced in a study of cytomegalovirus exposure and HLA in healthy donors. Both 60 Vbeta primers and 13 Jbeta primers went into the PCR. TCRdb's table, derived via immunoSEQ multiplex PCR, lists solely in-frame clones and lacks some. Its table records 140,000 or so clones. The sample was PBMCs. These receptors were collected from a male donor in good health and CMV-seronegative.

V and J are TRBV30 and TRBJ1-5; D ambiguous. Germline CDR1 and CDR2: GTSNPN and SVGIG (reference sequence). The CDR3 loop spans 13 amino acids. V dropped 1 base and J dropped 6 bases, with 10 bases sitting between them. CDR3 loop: CAWSAERGQPQHF. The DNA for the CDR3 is TGTGCCTGGAGTGCGGAGCGAGGTCAGCCCCAGCATTTT. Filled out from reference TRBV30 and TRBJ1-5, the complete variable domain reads SQTIHQWPATLVQPVGSPLSLECTVEGTSNPNLYWYRQAAGRGLQLLFYSVGIGQISSEVPQNLSASRPQDRQFILSSKKLLLSDSGFYLCAWSAERGQPQHFGDGTRLSIL.

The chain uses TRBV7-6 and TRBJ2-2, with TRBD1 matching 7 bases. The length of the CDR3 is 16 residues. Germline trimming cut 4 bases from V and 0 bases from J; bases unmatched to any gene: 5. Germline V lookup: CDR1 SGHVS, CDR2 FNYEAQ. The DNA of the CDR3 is TGTGCCAGCAGCTATGTAGACAGGGCGAACACCGGGGAGCTGTTTTTT. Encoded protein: CASSYVDRANTGELFF.

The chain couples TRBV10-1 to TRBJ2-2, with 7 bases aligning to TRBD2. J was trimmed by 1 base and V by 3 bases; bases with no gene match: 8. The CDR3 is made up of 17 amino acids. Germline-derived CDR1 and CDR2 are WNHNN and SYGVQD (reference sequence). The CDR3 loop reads CASSDPRLAENTGELFF. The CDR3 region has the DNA TGCGCCAGCAGTGACCCCCGCCTAGCGGAGAACACCGGGGAGCTGTTTTTT.

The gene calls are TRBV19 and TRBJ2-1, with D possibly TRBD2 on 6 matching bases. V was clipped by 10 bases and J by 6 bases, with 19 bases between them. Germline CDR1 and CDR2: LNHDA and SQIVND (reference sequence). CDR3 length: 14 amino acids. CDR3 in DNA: TGTGCCACAACGCCGGGACTCCTAAGCAATGAGCAGTTCTTC. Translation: CATTPGLLSNEQFF.

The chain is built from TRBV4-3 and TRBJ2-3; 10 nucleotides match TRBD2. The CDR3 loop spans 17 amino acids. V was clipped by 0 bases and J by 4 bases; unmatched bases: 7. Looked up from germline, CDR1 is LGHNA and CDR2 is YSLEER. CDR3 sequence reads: CASSQDVGGLASDTQYF. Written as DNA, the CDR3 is TGCGCCAGCAGCCAAGATGTGGGGGGACTAGCGTCAGATACGCAGTATTTT.

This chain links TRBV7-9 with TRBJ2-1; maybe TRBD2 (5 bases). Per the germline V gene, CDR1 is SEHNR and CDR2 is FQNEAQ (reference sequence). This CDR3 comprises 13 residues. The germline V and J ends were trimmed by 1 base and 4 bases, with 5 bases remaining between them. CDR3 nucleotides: TGTGCCAGCAGCTTAGGGACTTACAATGAGCAGTTCTTC. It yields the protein CASSLGTYNEQFF.

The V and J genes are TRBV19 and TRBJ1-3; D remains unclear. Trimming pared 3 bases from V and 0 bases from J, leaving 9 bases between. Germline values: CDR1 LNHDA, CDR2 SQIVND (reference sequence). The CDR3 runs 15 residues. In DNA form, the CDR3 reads TGTGCCAGTAGTATCCTCCCGAGCTCTGGAAACACCATATATTTT. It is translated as CASSILPSSGNTIYF. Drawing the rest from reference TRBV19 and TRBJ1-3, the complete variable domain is DGGITQSPKYLFRKEGQNVTLSCEQNLNHDAMYWYRQDPGQGLRLIYYSQIVNDFQKGDIAEGYSVSREKKESFPLTVTSAQKNPTAFYLCASSILPSSGNTIYFGEGSWLTVV.

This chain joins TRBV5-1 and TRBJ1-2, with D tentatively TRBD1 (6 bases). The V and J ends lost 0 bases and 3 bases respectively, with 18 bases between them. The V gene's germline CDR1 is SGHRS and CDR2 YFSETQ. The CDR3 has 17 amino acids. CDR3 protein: CASSLGGNRAPHYGYTF. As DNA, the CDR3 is TGCGCCAGCAGCTTGGGAGGGAACAGGGCTCCCCACTATGGCTACACCTTC.

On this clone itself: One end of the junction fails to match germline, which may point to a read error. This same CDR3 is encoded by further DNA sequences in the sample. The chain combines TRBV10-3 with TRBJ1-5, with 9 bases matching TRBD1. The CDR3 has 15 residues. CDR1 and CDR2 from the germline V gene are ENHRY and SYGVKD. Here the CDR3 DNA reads TGCGCCATCAGTGAGCGACAGGGGGATGTTCAGCCCCAGCATTTT. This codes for CAISERQGDVQPQHF.

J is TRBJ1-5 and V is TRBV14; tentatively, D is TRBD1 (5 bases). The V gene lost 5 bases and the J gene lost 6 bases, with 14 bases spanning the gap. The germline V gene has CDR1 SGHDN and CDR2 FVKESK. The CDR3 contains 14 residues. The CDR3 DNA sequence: TGTGCCAGCAGCTCGGGCCAGGGTGGTCAGCCCCAGCATTTT. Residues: CASSSGQGGQPQHF.

The CDR3 sequence: CASSISQSYEQYF. The CDR3 nucleotides read TGTGCCAGTAGTATTTCCCAGTCCTACGAGCAGTACTTC. The chain carries TRBV19 and TRBJ2-7; D unresolved. The CDR3 extends over 13 amino acids. CDR1 and CDR2 from the germline V gene are LNHDA and SQIVND (reference sequence). V lost 3 bases and J 1 base, leaving 7 bases between the germline ends.

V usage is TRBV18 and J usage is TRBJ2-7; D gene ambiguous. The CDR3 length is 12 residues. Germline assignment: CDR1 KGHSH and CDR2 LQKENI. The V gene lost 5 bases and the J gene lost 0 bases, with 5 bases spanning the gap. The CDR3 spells CASSSLSYEQYF. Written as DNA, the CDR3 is TGTGCCAGCTCAAGCCTCTCCTACGAGCAGTACTTC.

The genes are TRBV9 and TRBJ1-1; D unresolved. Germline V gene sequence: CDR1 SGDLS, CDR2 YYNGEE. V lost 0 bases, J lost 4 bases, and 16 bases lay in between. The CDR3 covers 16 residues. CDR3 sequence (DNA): TGTGCCAGCAGCGTAGATAGACATCCGGGGAGCACTGAAGCTTTCTTT. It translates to CASSVDRHPGSTEAFF.

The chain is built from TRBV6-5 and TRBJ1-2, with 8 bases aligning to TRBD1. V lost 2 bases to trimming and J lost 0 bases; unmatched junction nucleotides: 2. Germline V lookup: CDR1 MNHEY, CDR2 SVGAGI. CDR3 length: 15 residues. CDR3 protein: CASSYQQGANYGYTF. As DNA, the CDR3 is TGTGCCAGCAGTTACCAACAGGGGGCTAACTATGGCTACACCTTC.

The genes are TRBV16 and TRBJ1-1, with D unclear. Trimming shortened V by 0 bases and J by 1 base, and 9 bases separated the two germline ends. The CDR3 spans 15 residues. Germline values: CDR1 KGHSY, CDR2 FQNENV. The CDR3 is CASSQSEQQNTEAFF. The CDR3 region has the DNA TGTGCCAGCAGCCAATCTGAACAGCAGAACACTGAAGCTTTCTTT.

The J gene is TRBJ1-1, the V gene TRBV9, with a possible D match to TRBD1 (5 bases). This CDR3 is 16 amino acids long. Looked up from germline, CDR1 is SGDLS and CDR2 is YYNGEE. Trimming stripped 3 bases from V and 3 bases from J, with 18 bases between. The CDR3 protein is CASSGAGGKKDTEAFF. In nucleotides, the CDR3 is TGTGCCAGCAGCGGGGCGGGGGGGAAGAAGGACACTGAAGCTTTCTTT.

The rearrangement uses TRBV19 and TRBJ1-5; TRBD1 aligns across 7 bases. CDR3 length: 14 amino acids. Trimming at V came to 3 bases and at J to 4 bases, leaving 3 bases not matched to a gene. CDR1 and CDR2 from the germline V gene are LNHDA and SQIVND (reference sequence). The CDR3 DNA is TGTGCCAGTAGTATTATGACAGGGAATCAGCCCCAGCATTTT. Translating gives CASSIMTGNQPQHF.

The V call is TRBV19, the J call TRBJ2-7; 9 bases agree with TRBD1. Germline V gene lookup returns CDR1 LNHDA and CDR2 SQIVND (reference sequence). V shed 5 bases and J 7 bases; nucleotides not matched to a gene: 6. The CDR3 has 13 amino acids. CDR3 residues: CASSRDRVGEQYF. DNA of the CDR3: TGTGCCAGTAGTCGGGACAGGGTAGGAGAGCAGTACTTC.

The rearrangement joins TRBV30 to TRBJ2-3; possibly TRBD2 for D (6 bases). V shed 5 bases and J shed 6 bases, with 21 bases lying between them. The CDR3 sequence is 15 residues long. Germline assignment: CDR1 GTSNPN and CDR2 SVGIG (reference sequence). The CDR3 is CAWDAVGGASDTQYF. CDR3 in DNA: TGTGCCTGGGACGCCGTGGGAGGAGCCTCGGATACGCAGTATTTT.

CDR3 residues: CASTAYRCQPQHF. The CDR3 nucleotides are TGCGCCAGCACCGCCTACAGGTGTCAGCCCCAGCATTTT. The chain carries TRBV23-1 and TRBJ1-5; possible D gene TRBD1, 5 bases. TRBV23-1 is identified as an open reading frame with a role that is uncertain. V gave up 7 bases and J gave up 6 bases, with 13 bases separating them. This CDR3 has 13 amino acids.